Listed here are 15 T cell receptor beta chains from one sample, sequenced in a study of blood T cell repertoires in COVID-19. Method: immunoSEQ multiplex PCR; TCRdb's copy keeps in-frame clones and lacks some. The sample holds 100,000 or so clones; 85% to 90% are singletons and the top ten take approximately 19%. Sequencing was done on a sample of peripheral blood. These receptor sequences come from a human donor with acute or convalescent COVID-19. The donor label of this sample is uncertain.

J is TRBJ1-3 and V is TRBV18; 8 bases are a match to TRBD1. The CDR3 totals 17 residues. Germline trimming cut 5 bases from V and 0 bases from J; bases unmatched to any gene: 9. The germline gives CDR1 KGHSH, CDR2 LQKENI. This CDR3 reads CASSTTPTGVSGNTIYF. The CDR3 bases are TGTGCCAGCTCAACAACCCCGACAGGGGTCTCTGGAAACACCATATATTTT.

This sequence joins TRBV2 and TRBJ2-2; D may be TRBD2 (5 bases). Germline V gene data show CDR1 as SNHLY and CDR2 as FYNNEI. Trimming took off 8 bases at V and 1 base at J, with 11 bases between the two ends. The CDR3 is 14 residues long. CDR3 nucleotide sequence: TGTGCCAGCCACCGGGATCAGAACACCGGGGAGCTGTTTTTT. Translating gives CASHRDQNTGELFF.

The genes are TRBV29-1 and TRBJ1-1, with 8 bases that match TRBD1. The trim removed 3 bases at V and 5 bases at J, leaving 8 bases unmatched. The length of the CDR3 is 14 residues. Germline V gene data show CDR1 as SQVTM and CDR2 as ANQGSEA. CDR3 region: CSVEETGVGTEAFF. The CDR3 region has the DNA TGCAGCGTTGAGGAGACAGGGGTGGGGACTGAAGCTTTCTTT. Full variable domain (missing parts from reference TRBV29-1 and TRBJ1-1): SAVISQKPSRDICQRGTSLTIQCQVDSQVTMMFWYRQQPGQSLTLIATANQGSEATYESGFVIDKFPISRPNLTFSTLTVSNMSPEDSSIYLCSVEETGVGTEAFFGQGTRLTVV.

The V call is TRBV4-2, the J call TRBJ1-2, with 9 bases that match TRBD1. Trimming at V came to 4 bases and at J to 8 bases, leaving 11 bases not matched to a gene. Germline assignment: CDR1 LGHNA and CDR2 YNFKEQ. The CDR3 is 15 residues long. CDR3: CASSPSPGQGLGYTF. Written as DNA, the CDR3 is TGTGCCAGCAGCCCCAGCCCGGGACAGGGTTTGGGCTACACCTTC.

V is TRBV4-1 and J is TRBJ1-3; D is unresolved. The CDR3 runs to 16 residues. CDR1 and CDR2 (germline): MGHRA, YSYEKL. V shed 1 base and J shed 0 bases, with 10 bases lying between them. The CDR3 region has the DNA TGCGCCAGCAGCCAAGTACACAGCGGCTCTGGAAACACCATATATTTT. Translating it yields CASSQVHSGSGNTIYF.

Only one count was recorded for this clone. This chain connects TRBV15 to TRBJ2-3; D uncertain. Germline CDR1 reads LNHNV; CDR2 reads YYDKDF (reference sequence). The V and J ends lost 5 bases and 2 bases respectively, with 11 bases between them. The CDR3 runs 14 residues. The CDR3: CATSGPQSTDTQYF. DNA for the CDR3: TGTGCCACCAGCGGCCCTCAATCCACAGATACGCAGTATTTT.

This chain uses TRBV6-5 with TRBJ1-1, with D possibly matching TRBD1 (6 bases). V dropped 7 bases and J dropped 0 bases, with 9 bases sitting between them. Germline CDR1 MNHEY, CDR2 SVGAGI. The CDR3 runs 13 residues. The CDR3 sequence: CASNGQLNTEAFF. In DNA form, the CDR3 reads TGTGCCAGCAATGGACAGTTGAACACTGAAGCTTTCTTT.

This chain's CDR3 is CASSTGDGDEKLFF. The DNA of the CDR3 is TGTGCCAGCAGTACGGGAGACGGAGATGAAAAACTGTTTTTT. The chain combines TRBV2 with TRBJ1-4; D is ambiguous. The V gene lost 5 bases and the J gene lost 6 bases, with 13 bases spanning the gap. Per the germline V gene, CDR1 is SNHLY and CDR2 is FYNNEI. CDR3 length equals 14 residues.

J is TRBJ2-6 and V is TRBV2; TRBD2 agrees at 13 bases. The CDR3 sequence is 17 residues long. The germline gives CDR1 SNHLY, CDR2 FYNNEI. The J segment lost 0 bases and the V segment lost 6 bases, leaving 2 bases of the junction unmatched. CDR3 region: CASRTSGGPSGANVLTF. CDR3 nucleotide sequence: TGTGCCAGCAGGACTAGCGGGGGGCCCTCTGGGGCCAACGTCCTGACTTTC. The whole variable domain, remainder taken from reference TRBV2 and TRBJ2-6, is EPEVTQTPSHQVTQMGQEVILRCVPISNHLYFYWYRQILGQKVEFLVSFYNNEISEKSEIFDDQFSVERPDGSNFTLKIRSTKLEDSAMYFCASRTSGGPSGANVLTFGAGSRLTVL.

The rearrangement links TRBV9 to TRBJ2-1; 10 nucleotides align to TRBD2. The CDR3 loop spans 17 amino acids. Germline loops: CDR1 SGDLS, CDR2 YYNGEE. V lost 0 bases, J lost 6 bases, and 9 bases stayed unmatched. The CDR3 sequence: CASSVDLAGALGNEQFF. DNA of the CDR3: TGTGCCAGCAGCGTAGACCTAGCGGGAGCCCTTGGCAATGAGCAGTTCTTC.

V and J are TRBV18 and TRBJ2-5; 7 nucleotides line up with TRBD1. The CDR3 is made up of 15 amino acids. V shed 2 bases, J shed 4 bases, and the junction held 7 bases outside the gene matches. The germline V gene has CDR1 KGHSH and CDR2 LQKENI. CDR3 sequence reads: CASSPTSRGSETQYF. In DNA, the CDR3 is TGTGCCAGCTCACCAACATCCAGGGGGTCAGAGACCCAGTACTTC.

This clone was seen only a few times. The CDR3 is CASSVGTGGIQYF. The CDR3 bases are TGTGCCAGCAGCGTGGGGACAGGGGGCATTCAGTACTTC. The V gene is TRBV9, the J gene TRBJ2-4, with 11 nucleotides matching TRBD1. Trimming removed 2 bases from V and 9 bases from J; junction bases left unmatched: 1. This CDR3 is 13 amino acids long. CDR1 SGDLS and CDR2 YYNGEE come from the germline V gene.

This rearrangement joins TRBV19 to TRBJ1-5; 7 nucleotides match TRBD1. V shed 6 bases, J shed 2 bases, and the junction held 7 bases outside the gene matches. Germline assignment: CDR1 LNHDA and CDR2 SQIVND (reference sequence). The CDR3 extends over 15 amino acids. CDR3: CASSLTGFGNQPQHF. Written as DNA, the CDR3 is TGTGCCAGTAGCTTGACAGGGTTCGGCAATCAGCCCCAGCATTTT. Full variable domain (rest looked up from reference TRBV19 and TRBJ1-5): DGGITQSPKYLFRKEGQNVTLSCEQNLNHDAMYWYRQDPGQGLRLIYYSQIVNDFQKGDIAEGYSVSREKKESFPLTVTSAQKNPTAFYLCASSLTGFGNQPQHFGDGTRLSIL.

V and J are TRBV7-9 and TRBJ1-1, with 8 bases fitting TRBD1. Germline CDR1 SEHNR, CDR2 FQNEAQ (reference sequence). J lost 0 bases, V lost 5 bases, and 8 bases had no gene match. The CDR3 runs to 16 residues. In DNA, the CDR3 is TGTGCCAGCAGCCCGGACAGGGCGGGGATGAACACTGAAGCTTTCTTT. Encoded protein: CASSPDRAGMNTEAFF.

The rearrangement links TRBV12-3 or TRBV12-4 to TRBJ2-2; D uncertain. Trimming took 5 bases from V and 6 from J, leaving 10 bases between them. This CDR3 spans 13 amino acids. CDR3 amino acids: CASSQLLAGELFF. CDR3 bases: TGTGCCAGCAGTCAACTTCTTGCCGGGGAGCTGTTTTTT.